Each of the 15 T cell receptor beta chains below was sequenced from the same sample in a study of blood T cell repertoires in COVID-19. Libraries were prepared by immunoSEQ multiplex PCR; TCRdb keeps only in-frame clonotypes and omits some of them. Counted here are 390,000 or so clones, 75% to 90% occurring once; the ten biggest clones make up 0.9% to 1.1%. The sequenced material came from PBMCs or T cells enriched from blood (not recorded which). The receptors were sampled from a man aged 18 to 29 who had recovered from COVID-19.

The chain couples TRBV5-6 to TRBJ2-1, with 14 positions matching TRBD2. V gave up 5 bases and J gave up 8 bases; unmatched junction bases: 9. CDR3 length equals 16 residues. The germline V gene has CDR1 SGHDT and CDR2 YYEEEE. In DNA, the CDR3 is TGTGCCAGCAGTCTGACTAGCGGGAGGGCATATGATGAGCAGTTCTTC. This gives the protein CASSLTSGRAYDEQFF.

This sequence joins TRBV18 and TRBJ2-3; 7 bases align to TRBD1. Trimming cost V 4 bases and J 2 bases; bases outside gene matches: 6. This CDR3 contains 15 residues. CDR1 KGHSH and CDR2 LQKENI come from the germline V gene. This CDR3 reads CASSLEQGNTDTQYF. CDR3 nucleotide sequence: TGTGCCAGCTCACTGGAACAGGGGAACACAGATACGCAGTATTTT.

This rearrangement joins TRBV2 to TRBJ2-3; a weak D match, TRBD1 (6 bases). Trimming stripped 8 bases from V and 2 bases from J, with 14 bases between. The CDR3 contains 14 residues. Germline V CDR1 and CDR2: SNHLY, FYNNEI. The CDR3: CASLPGHLTDTQYF. Written as DNA, the CDR3 is TGTGCCAGCCTCCCGGGACATCTCACAGATACGCAGTATTTT.

The rearrangement uses TRBV7-9 and TRBJ1-1; no definite D call. This CDR3 has 15 residues. The V end was cut by 1 base, the J end by 4 bases, with 13 bases between. Germline lookup yields CDR1 SEHNR and CDR2 FQNEAQ (reference sequence). The CDR3 sequence is CASSLGMGDGTEAFF. The CDR3 DNA follows: TGTGCCAGCAGCTTAGGAATGGGCGACGGCACTGAAGCTTTCTTT.

The chain carries TRBV19 and TRBJ1-3; D is undetermined. This CDR3 region has 14 residues. Trimming pared 7 bases from V and 4 bases from J, leaving 14 bases between. In germline, CDR1 is LNHDA, CDR2 SQIVND (reference sequence). Here the CDR3 reads CASTNANYGNTIYF. CDR3 DNA sequence: TGTGCCAGTACGAATGCGAATTACGGAAACACCATATATTTT.

This sequence joins TRBV19 and TRBJ2-3; the match to TRBD1 covers 10 bases. This CDR3 comprises 18 residues. Germline values: CDR1 LNHDA, CDR2 SQIVND (reference sequence). Trimming cost V 9 bases and J 0 bases; bases outside gene matches: 15. CDR3 coding DNA: TGTGCCAGCTCCGGCGAGGGACAGGGGCCACCTAGCACAGATACGCAGTATTTT. Amino acids: CASSGEGQGPPSTDTQYF.

V usage is TRBV5-1 and J usage is TRBJ1-6, with TRBD1 identical over 10 bases. The V gene's germline CDR1 is SGHRS and CDR2 YFSETQ. J gave up 8 bases and V 4 bases, and 12 bases lay outside the gene matches. This CDR3 comprises 17 residues. The CDR3 reads CASSPLLTGGVYSPLHF. The CDR3 DNA follows: TGCGCCAGCAGCCCTTTATTGACAGGGGGCGTTTATTCACCCCTCCACTTT.

V usage is TRBV19 and J usage is TRBJ2-1, with TRBD1 matching over 8 bases. CDR3 length equals 14 residues. J gave up 4 bases and V 1 base, and 0 bases lay outside the gene matches. Per the germline V gene, CDR1 is LNHDA and CDR2 is SQIVND (reference sequence). The CDR3: CASSIGQGYNEQFF. In DNA form, the CDR3 reads TGTGCCAGTAGTATAGGACAGGGGTACAATGAGCAGTTCTTC. The full variable domain, in which reference TRBV19 and TRBJ2-1 provide the parts outside the CDR3, is DGGITQSPKYLFRKEGQNVTLSCEQNLNHDAMYWYRQDPGQGLRLIYYSQIVNDFQKGDIAEGYSVSREKKESFPLTVTSAQKNPTAFYLCASSIGQGYNEQFFGPGTRLTVL.

The chain employs TRBV28 and TRBJ1-5; TRBD1 matches at 10 bases. Germline V gives CDR1 MDHEN, CDR2 SYDVKM. With 8 bases clipped from V and 0 bases from J, the junction kept 10 bases outside the gene matches. The CDR3 is made up of 17 amino acids. The CDR3 is CASSAPGTGDSNQPQHF. CDR3 nucleotides: TGTGCCAGCTCTGCCCCCGGGACAGGGGATAGCAATCAGCCCCAGCATTTT.

This clone showed up just once. The CDR3 bases are TGTGCCAGCAGCTTACACCCCCGCGGTGAGCAGTTCTTC. It codes for CASSLHPRGEQFF. This sequence joins TRBV14 and TRBJ2-1, with D unresolved. The CDR3 runs to 13 residues. The germline CDR1 and CDR2 sequences are SGHDN and FVKESK. The V gene lost 5 bases and the J gene lost 9 bases, with 14 bases spanning the gap.

V is TRBV7-6 and J is TRBJ2-7, with 7 bases identical to TRBD2. Germline values: CDR1 SGHVS, CDR2 FNYEAQ. The V and J ends lost 1 base and 4 bases, in that order; junction bases with no gene match: 10. The CDR3 runs to 16 residues. The CDR3 loop is CASSLGGEGTTYEQYF. The CDR3 nucleotides are TGTGCCAGCAGCTTAGGCGGGGAGGGGACCACTTACGAGCAGTACTTC.

The V call is TRBV19, the J call TRBJ2-3, with 7 bases aligning to TRBD2. The trim removed 4 bases at V and 3 bases at J, leaving 7 bases unmatched. Germline V gene sequence: CDR1 LNHDA, CDR2 SQIVND (reference sequence). The CDR3 spans 15 residues. CDR3 DNA: TGTGCCAGTAGTACCCAGGGCGGGAGAACAGATACGCAGTATTTT. Its translation: CASSTQGGRTDTQYF.

This rearrangement joins TRBV10-3 to TRBJ1-2; D remains unclear. The CDR3 has 13 residues. Per the germline V gene, CDR1 is ENHRY and CDR2 is SYGVKD. V lost 0 bases and J lost 8, with 10 bases in between. CDR3 residues: CAISESHIQGYTF. Here the CDR3 DNA reads TGTGCCATCAGTGAGTCGCATATACAGGGCTACACCTTC.

The rearrangement links TRBV19 to TRBJ1-6; a possible D gene is TRBD1 (6 bases). The CDR3 runs to 14 residues. Germline CDR1 is LNHDA and CDR2 is SQIVND (reference sequence). Trimming left V 6 bases short and J 8 bases short, with 14 bases between. The CDR3 sequence: CASSQQGMDSPLHF. The CDR3 DNA reads TGTGCCAGTAGCCAGCAGGGGATGGATTCACCCCTCCACTTT.

The chain has TRBV7-3 and TRBJ2-1, with TRBD2 matching over 12 bases. The trim removed 5 bases at V and 4 bases at J, leaving 6 bases unmatched. The CDR3 totals 16 residues. Germline V gene data show CDR1 as SGHTA and CDR2 as FQGTGA. The CDR3 sequence: CASSPSSGRDYNEQFF. The CDR3 DNA follows: TGTGCCAGCAGCCCTTCTAGCGGGAGGGATTACAATGAGCAGTTCTTC.